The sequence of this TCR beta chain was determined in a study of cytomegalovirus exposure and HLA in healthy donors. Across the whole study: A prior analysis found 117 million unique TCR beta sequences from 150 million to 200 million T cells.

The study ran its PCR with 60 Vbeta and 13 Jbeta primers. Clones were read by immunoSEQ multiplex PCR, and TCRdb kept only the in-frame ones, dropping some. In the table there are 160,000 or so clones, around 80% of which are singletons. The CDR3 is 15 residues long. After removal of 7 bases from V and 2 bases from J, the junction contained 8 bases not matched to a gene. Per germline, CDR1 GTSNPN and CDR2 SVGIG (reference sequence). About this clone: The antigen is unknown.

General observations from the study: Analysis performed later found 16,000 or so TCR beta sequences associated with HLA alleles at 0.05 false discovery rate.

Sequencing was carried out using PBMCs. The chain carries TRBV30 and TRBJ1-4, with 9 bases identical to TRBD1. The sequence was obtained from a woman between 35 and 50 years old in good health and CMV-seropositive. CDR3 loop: CAYTGTGKTNEKLFF. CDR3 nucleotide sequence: TGTGCCTACACCGGGACAGGGAAGACTAATGAAAAACTGTTTTTT.